This T cell receptor (beta chain) was captured in a study of identical twins. Broader study findings: Fewer insertions were carried by abundant cord blood beta clonotypes, but none was seen in memory repertoires.

Germline-derived CDR1 and CDR2 are DFQATT and SNEGSKA (reference sequence). This CDR3 is 14 amino acids long. V lost 3 bases, J lost 3 bases, and 12 bases lay in between. TCRdb itself ran the 5' RACE reads through MiXCR, one entry per CDR3 protein. The data show around 250,000 distinct CDR3 sequences, approximately 7% seen once. About this clonotype itself: Its antigen is unknown.

The sample was also reused in another study, on yellow fever vaccine responses in identical twins.

The chain links TRBV20-1 to TRBJ1-5, with D possibly being TRBD1 (5 bases). The source of this sequence is a woman younger than 35 in good health. Sequenced sample: memory (CD45RO+) T cells sorted from blood. The CDR3 region has the DNA TGCAGTGCTAGTAACCGACAGAACAATCAGCCCCAGCATTTT. Residues: CSASNRQNNQPQHF.